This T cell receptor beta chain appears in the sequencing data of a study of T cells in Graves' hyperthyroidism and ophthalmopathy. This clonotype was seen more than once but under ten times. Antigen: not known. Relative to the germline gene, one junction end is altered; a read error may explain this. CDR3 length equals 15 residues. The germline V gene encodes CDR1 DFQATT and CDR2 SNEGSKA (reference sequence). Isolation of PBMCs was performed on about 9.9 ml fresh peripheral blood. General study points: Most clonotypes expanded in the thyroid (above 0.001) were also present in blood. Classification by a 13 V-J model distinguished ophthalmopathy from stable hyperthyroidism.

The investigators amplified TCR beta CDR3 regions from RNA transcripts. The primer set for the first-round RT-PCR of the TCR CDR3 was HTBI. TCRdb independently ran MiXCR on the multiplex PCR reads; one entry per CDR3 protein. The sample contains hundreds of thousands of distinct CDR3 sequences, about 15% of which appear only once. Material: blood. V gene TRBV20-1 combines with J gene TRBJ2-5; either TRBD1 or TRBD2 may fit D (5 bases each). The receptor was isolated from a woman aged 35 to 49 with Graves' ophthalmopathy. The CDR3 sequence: CSAREMGPVQETQHF. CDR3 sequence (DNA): TGCAGTGCTAGAGAGATGGGACCAGTCCAAGAGACCCAGCACTTC.